One sample yielded the 5 T cell receptor beta chains listed below, sequenced in a study of early stage breast cancer tumors. TCRdb's copy holds only in-frame clones and misses some; the assay was immunoSEQ multiplex PCR. The data contain about 70,000 clones, around 80% of them singletons. The sample taken for sequencing was blood. All receptors derive from a person between 35 and 49 years old with breast cancer.

The chain couples TRBV7-9 to TRBJ1-4; D perhaps matches TRBD1 (6 bases). Trimming shortened V by 1 base and J by 5 bases, and 14 bases separated the two germline ends. Germline V lookup: CDR1 SEHNR, CDR2 FQNEAQ (reference sequence). The CDR3 is made up of 16 amino acids. The CDR3 here is CASSLGWAGQNEKLFF. The CDR3 DNA reads as TGTGCCAGCAGCTTAGGATGGGCGGGACAAAATGAAAAACTGTTTTTT.

The chain employs TRBV29-1 and TRBJ2-1, with TRBD2 matching over 10 bases. The CDR3 is 14 amino acids. The germline V gene encodes CDR1 SQVTM and CDR2 ANQGSEA. J lost 2 bases, V lost 7 bases, and 5 bases had no gene match. The CDR3 sequence: CSGTSGVAYNEQFF. The CDR3 DNA sequence: TGCAGCGGGACTAGCGGAGTCGCCTACAATGAGCAGTTCTTC.

The J gene is TRBJ2-2, the V gene TRBV4-1; no definite D call. V was trimmed by 1 base and J by 2 bases, leaving 5 bases between them. The CDR3 sequence is 14 residues long. From germline, CDR1 is MGHRA and CDR2 YSYEKL. CDR3 sequence: CASSQARNTGELFF. DNA for the CDR3: TGCGCCAGCAGCCAAGCTCGAAACACCGGGGAGCTGTTTTTT.

In its sample, this clone was seen a few times. The CDR3 DNA follows: TGTGCCAGCAGTCCCAGACAGTCGGTCTATGGCTACACCTTC. This translates into CASSPRQSVYGYTF. The chain joins TRBV27 to TRBJ1-2; D possibly corresponds to TRBD1 (5 bases). V lost 5 bases to trimming and J lost 4 bases, with 14 bases between them. The germline gives CDR1 MNHEY, CDR2 SMNVEV (reference sequence). This CDR3 has 14 residues.

This clone was seen just once. The gene calls are TRBV9 and TRBJ2-3, with 7 bases identical to TRBD1. This CDR3 contains 17 residues. Looked up from germline, CDR1 is SGDLS and CDR2 is YYNGEE. V was pared by 4 bases and J by 2 bases, with 13 bases of the junction left unmatched. The CDR3 DNA is TGTGCCAGCAGCTTCTTAGGGGACAGACTTCCCACAGATACGCAGTATTTT. It translates to CASSFLGDRLPTDTQYF.